The rows below give T cell receptor beta chains drawn from one sample of a study of T cells after yellow fever vaccination. A single record per CDR3 protein comes from TCRdb applying MiXCR to the 5' RACE reads. Among about 230,000 distinct CDR3 sequences listed, approximately 6.3% were seen once. The specimen comprised CD4+ T cells sorted from PBMCs, sampled on the day of the yellow fever booster vaccination. Receptors originate from a man aged 30 to 45 who received the YFV17D yellow fever vaccine. CDR3s include the opening cysteine and the closing phenylalanine or tryptophan. The D gene is left open where the match is weak. For some rows the clone size is stated as once, few or many, or as a class when expanded; others skip it.

size,J,V,D,CDR3,DNA
-,TRBJ1-4,TRBV28,TRBD1,CASSTGQAKPEKLFF,TGTGCCAGCAGTACGGGACAGGCCAAGCCTGAAAAACTGTTTTTT
few,TRBJ2-7,TRBV30,TRBD1,CAWSVQGSNYEQYF,TGTGCCTGGAGTGTACAGGGGTCCAACTACGAGCAGTACTTC
many,TRBJ2-2,TRBV5-1,-,CASREGTGELFF,TGCGCCAGCAGAGAGGGCACCGGGGAGCTGTTTTTT
-,TRBJ2-5,TRBV28,TRBD1,CASSLTGDLGQETQYF,TGTGCCAGCAGCCTCACAGGGGACCTGGGGCAAGAGACCCAGTACTTC
many,TRBJ2-3,TRBV12-3/TRBV12-4,-,CASSLSGPDTQYF,TGTGCCAGCAGTTTGAGCGGGCCAGATACGCAGTATTTT
-,TRBJ2-2,TRBV10-3,-,CAIRDTGWAGELFF,TGTGCCATCAGGGACACAGGGTGGGCCGGGGAGCTGTTTTTT
-,TRBJ2-7,TRBV29-1,-,CSVADGRTSYEQYF,TGCAGCGTTGCGGACGGTCGTACCTCCTACGAGCAGTACTTC
-,TRBJ2-7,TRBV6-1,TRBD1,CASSPVQGNHEQYF,TGTGCCAGCAGCCCAGTACAGGGGAACCACGAGCAGTACTTC
many,TRBJ2-7,TRBV20-1,-,CSARPRSYEQYF,TGCAGTGCTAGGCCGAGATCGTACGAGCAGTACTTC
few,TRBJ2-7,TRBV7-8,TRBD2,CASSLVASGYYEQYF,TGTGCCAGCAGCTTAGTGGCTAGCGGGTACTACGAGCAGTACTTC
-,TRBJ1-5,TRBV7-2,-,CASSPEGNSNQPQHF,TGTGCCAGCAGCCCGGAGGGAAATAGCAATCAGCCCCAGCATTTT
-,TRBJ2-2,TRBV20-1,TRBD1,CSAQGVTGELFF,TGCAGTGCCCAGGGGGTGACCGGGGAGCTGTTTTTT
-,TRBJ2-5,TRBV28,-,CASSRERGEETQYF,TGTGCCAGCAGCCGCGAGCGTGGAGAAGAGACCCAGTACTTC
many,TRBJ1-2,TRBV7-9,-,CASTPAGGLKGYTF,TGTGCCAGCACGCCCGCCGGGGGGCTTAAAGGCTACACCTTC
many,TRBJ2-3,TRBV7-9,-,CASSLGVTPTQYF,TGTGCCAGCAGCCTAGGGGTAACACCTACGCAGTATTTT
-,TRBJ2-3,TRBV20-1,TRBD1,CSARGNRQGDFTDTQYF,TGCAGTGCTAGAGGGAATAGACAGGGGGACTTCACAGATACGCAGTATTTT
many,TRBJ2-5,TRBV5-1,TRBD1,CASSLKGQGETQYF,TGCGCCAGCAGCTTGAAAGGACAGGGTGAGACCCAGTACTTC
few,TRBJ2-1,TRBV12-3/TRBV12-4,-,CASSLRRAGRTYNEQFF,TGTGCCAGCAGTTTAAGACGGGCAGGGAGGACCTACAATGAGCAGTTCTTC
many,TRBJ1-2,TRBV10-3,-,CATRPGGQANYGYTF,TGTGCCACCCGCCCCGGCGGACAAGCTAACTATGGCTACACCTTC
few,TRBJ2-3,TRBV20-1,TRBD2,CSARARTSGNTDTQYF,TGCAGTGCTAGAGCCCGGACTAGCGGAAACACAGATACGCAGTATTTT
many,TRBJ2-1,TRBV7-9,-,CASSLTAGSNEQFF,TGTGCCAGCAGCTTGACCGCCGGAAGCAATGAGCAGTTCTTC
-,TRBJ2-3,TRBV20-1,TRBD1,CSARDPEGATDTQYF,TGCAGTGCTAGAGACCCAGAGGGGGCTACAGATACGCAGTATTTT
few,TRBJ2-1,TRBV7-3,-,CASSLYGGYYNEQFF,TGTGCCAGCAGCTTATACGGGGGTTACTACAATGAGCAGTTCTTC
few,TRBJ1-2,TRBV4-3,-,CASSQDAQGRGYTF,TGCGCCAGCAGCCAGGACGCACAGGGCAGGGGCTACACCTTC
few,TRBJ1-5,TRBV6-1,-,CASSSPADSNQPQHF,TGTGCCAGCAGCTCCCCGGCAGATAGCAATCAGCCCCAGCATTTT
-,TRBJ2-2,TRBV5-6,TRBD1,CASSLLDRVNGELFF,TGTGCCAGCAGCTTATTGGACAGGGTGAACGGGGAGCTGTTTTTT
many,TRBJ2-1,TRBV5-1,TRBD2,CASSLTGLAGDEQFF,TGCGCCAGCAGCCTAACAGGGCTAGCGGGAGATGAGCAGTTCTTC
-,TRBJ2-7,TRBV3-1,TRBD2,CASSHEGGFRYEQYF,TGTGCCAGCAGCCACGAGGGAGGGTTCAGGTACGAGCAGTACTTC
many,TRBJ2-1,TRBV20-1,-,CSGGGDSPYNEQFF,TGCAGTGGAGGGGGGGACAGCCCATACAATGAGCAGTTCTTC
few,TRBJ2-7,TRBV7-9,-,CASSPHSYEQYF,TGTGCCAGCAGCCCCCACTCCTACGAGCAGTACTTC
many,TRBJ2-1,TRBV6-2/TRBV6-3,-,CASIVGWGGEQFF,TGTGCCAGCATAGTCGGCTGGGGTGGTGAGCAGTTCTTC
many,TRBJ2-1,TRBV7-2,TRBD2,CASSLGGGAYNEQFF,TGTGCCAGCAGCTTAGGCGGGGGAGCCTACAATGAGCAGTTCTTC
-,TRBJ2-1,TRBV7-2,-,CASSAPEDNEFF,TGTGCCAGCAGTGCCCCCGAGGACAATGAGTTCTTC
many,TRBJ1-2,TRBV5-6,-,CASSLAGTSYGYTF,TGTGCCAGCAGCTTGGCCGGGACAAGCTATGGCTACACCTTC
few,TRBJ2-7,TRBV5-1,-,CASSLGGKQYEQYF,TGCGCCAGCAGCTTAGGAGGGAAGCAGTACGAGCAGTACTTC
many,TRBJ2-5,TRBV11-2,TRBD1,CASSHLKGTGGPPETQYF,TGTGCCAGCAGCCATCTGAAAGGGACAGGGGGTCCCCCAGAGACCCAGTACTTC
-,TRBJ2-6,TRBV6-2/TRBV6-3,-,CASSFPPLGQGRSGANVLTF,TGTGCCAGCAGTTTCCCACCGCTCGGGCAGGGGCGGTCTGGGGCCAACGTCCTGACTTTC
many,TRBJ1-2,TRBV6-5,TRBD1,CASRTLKQGIHGYTF,TGTGCCAGCAGGACACTAAAACAGGGGATTCATGGCTACACCTTC
few,TRBJ2-2,TRBV4-1,-,CASSRRDTGELFF,TGCGCCAGCAGCCGCAGGGATACCGGGGAGCTGTTTTTT
many,TRBJ2-7,TRBV10-2,TRBD1,CASNRDRGYEQYF,TGCGCCAGCAACCGGGACAGGGGATACGAGCAGTACTTC
-,TRBJ2-4,TRBV5-1,-,CASSLDLRLTKNIQYF,TGCGCCAGCAGCTTGGACCTGAGATTGACCAAAAACATTCAGTACTTC
many,TRBJ2-7,TRBV20-1,-,CSASPDSYEQYF,TGCAGTGCTAGTCCTGACAGCTACGAGCAGTACTTC
-,TRBJ2-5,TRBV5-1,-,CASSSGSVGETQYF,TGCGCCAGCAGCTCCGGAAGCGTAGGGGAGACCCAGTACTTC
many,TRBJ2-5,TRBV7-9,-,CASSLGLLETQYF,TGTGCCAGCAGCTTAGGACTCCTTGAGACCCAGTACTTC
many,TRBJ2-7,TRBV28,-,CASSFGYEQYF,TGTGCCAGCAGTTTCGGCTACGAGCAGTACTTC
-,TRBJ2-3,TRBV13,TRBD2,CASSSPSGSIDTQYF,TGTGCCAGCAGCTCTCCTAGCGGGAGTATAGATACGCAGTATTTT
few,TRBJ2-1,TRBV20-1,-,CSARTGLTYNEQFF,TGCAGTGCTAGAACCGGACTGACCTACAATGAGCAGTTCTTC
many,TRBJ2-7,TRBV13,TRBD2,CASSQLAGVSYEQYF,TGTGCCAGCAGCCAACTAGCGGGAGTCTCCTACGAGCAGTACTTC
many,TRBJ2-3,TRBV29-1,-,CSVEFGGDTQYF,TGCAGCGTTGAATTCGGGGGAGATACGCAGTATTTT
many,TRBJ2-5,TRBV27,-,CASSLLVGVETQYF,TGTGCCAGCAGTTTATTGGTAGGGGTCGAGACCCAGTACTTC
many,TRBJ2-2,TRBV3-1,-,CASSQVYQLANTGELFF,TGTGCCAGCAGCCAAGTATACCAACTAGCGAACACCGGGGAGCTGTTTTTT
few,TRBJ2-5,TRBV5-1,-,CASSQHYDTSQETQYF,TGCGCCAGCAGCCAACATTACGACACCTCCCAAGAGACCCAGTACTTC
few,TRBJ1-1,TRBV29-1,-,CSVEGGVDTEAFF,TGCAGCGTTGAGGGAGGAGTTGACACTGAAGCTTTCTTT